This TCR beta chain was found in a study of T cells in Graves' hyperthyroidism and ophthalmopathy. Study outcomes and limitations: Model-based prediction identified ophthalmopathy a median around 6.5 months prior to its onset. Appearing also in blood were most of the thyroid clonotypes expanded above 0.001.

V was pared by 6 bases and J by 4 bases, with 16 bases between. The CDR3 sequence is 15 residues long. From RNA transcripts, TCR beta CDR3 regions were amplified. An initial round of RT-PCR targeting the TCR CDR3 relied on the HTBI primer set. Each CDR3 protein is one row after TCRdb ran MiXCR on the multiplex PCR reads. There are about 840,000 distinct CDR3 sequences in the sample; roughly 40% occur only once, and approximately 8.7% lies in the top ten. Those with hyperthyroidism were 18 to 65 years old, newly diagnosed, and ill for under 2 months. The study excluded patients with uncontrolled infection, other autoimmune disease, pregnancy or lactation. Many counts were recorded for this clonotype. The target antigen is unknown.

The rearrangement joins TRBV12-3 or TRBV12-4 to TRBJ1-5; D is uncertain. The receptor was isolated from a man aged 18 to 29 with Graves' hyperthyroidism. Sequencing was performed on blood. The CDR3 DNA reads TGTGCCAGCAGCTCCATGAGGGTCGTAAATCAGCCCCAGCATTTT. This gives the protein CASSSMRVVNQPQHF.